These T cell receptor beta chains were read from a single sample in a study of blood T cell repertoires in COVID-19. TCRdb's table, derived via immunoSEQ multiplex PCR, lists solely in-frame clones and lacks some. The sample has just over 200,000 clones, around 82% seen once. Sequenced: peripheral blood. These receptors were obtained from a woman aged 70-85 years with acute or convalescent COVID-19. Each CDR3 is given with its conserved first and last residue. The D gene is left open where the match is weak. For some rows the clone size is stated as once, few or many, or as a class when expanded; others skip it.

. TRBJ1-2 TRBV10-3 once TGTGCCATCACCCCTCGGGGGAGCTATGGCTACACCTTC CAITPRGSYGYTF
. TRBJ2-1 TRBV19 once TGTGCCAGTAGTCCGACAGTGTCCTACAATGAGCAGTTCTTC CASSPTVSYNEQFF
. TRBJ1-1 TRBV5-1 few TGCGCCAGCAGCTTAGGGGCCGGTAGTTCGAACACTGAAGCTTTCTTT CASSLGAGSSNTEAFF
. TRBJ1-5 TRBV3-1/TRBV3-2 . TGTGCCAGCAGCCAGGGCCGGGATAGCAATCAGCCCCAGCATTTT CASSQGRDSNQPQHF
TRBD1 TRBJ2-1 TRBV4-2 . TGTGCCAGCAGCCAAGTTTCTGGCCAGGGGGACAGAATCTACAATGAGCAGTTCTTC CASSQVSGQGDRIYNEQFF
. TRBJ1-2 TRBV4-2 . TGTGCCAGCAGCCAAGAAGGGCAGGGGACCTATGGCTACACCTTC CASSQEGQGTYGYTF
TRBD2 TRBJ2-7 TRBV3-1/TRBV3-2 . TGTGCCAGCAGCCACCCTGGAAGCGGGAGGTACGAGCAGTACTTC CASSHPGSGRYEQYF
. TRBJ2-1 TRBV3-1/TRBV3-2 . TGTGCCAGCAGCCAAAGGGGGAGTTCCTCCTACAATGAGCAGTTCTTC CASSQRGSSSYNEQFF
. TRBJ1-2 TRBV3-1/TRBV3-2 . TGTGCCAGCAGCCAGGACAGCCCTAACTATGGCTACACCTTC CASSQDSPNYGYTF
TRBD1 TRBJ2-3 TRBV19 . TGTGCCAGTAGTAGACAGGGGGCGGATACGCAGTATTTT CASSRQGADTQYF
. TRBJ2-7 TRBV9 . TGTGCCAGCAGTACAGGGTATGGGTCCTACGAGCAGTACTTC CASSTGYGSYEQYF
TRBD1 TRBJ1-2 TRBV27 . TGTGCCAGCTTTAAAGGGACAGGGGGCATGAGTGGCTACACCTTC CASFKGTGGMSGYTF
TRBD2 TRBJ2-1 TRBV18 . TGTGCCAGCTCACCATTATCGACTAGCGTCGAGCAGTTCTTC CASSPLSTSVEQFF
. TRBJ1-1 TRBV19 . TGTGCCAGTACGGCAGGGCTAGGGAACACTGAAGCTTTCTTT CASTAGLGNTEAFF
. TRBJ1-5 TRBV29-1 . TGCAGCGTTGGCGCGGAGAATCAGCCCCAGCATTTT CSVGAENQPQHF
. TRBJ2-5 TRBV3-1/TRBV3-2 . TGTGCCAGCAGCCAAGCGGGAAACCAAGAGACCCAGTACTTC CASSQAGNQETQYF
. TRBJ1-3 TRBV11-2 . TGTGCCAGCAGCCGGAGTATACGGAACACCATATATTTT CASSRSIRNTIYF
TRBD1 TRBJ2-5 TRBV24-1 . TGTGCCACTTTTCAGGGGGTAGAGACCCAGTACTTC CATFQGVETQYF
. TRBJ2-7 TRBV27 . TGTGCCAGCAGTTTATCGAGACAGATCTTCTACGAGCAGTACTTC CASSLSRQIFYEQYF
. TRBJ1-6 TRBV3-1/TRBV3-2 . TGTGCCAGCAGCCATACGCGGAATTCACCCCTCCACTTT CASSHTRNSPLHF
TRBD1 TRBJ1-6 TRBV30 . TGTGCCTGGAGCCAAGGACAGGGAAGTTCACCCCTCCACTTT CAWSQGQGSSPLHF
TRBD1 TRBJ2-7 TRBV4-1 many TGCGCCAGCAGCCCCGGACAGGGGACGTACGAGCAGTACTTC CASSPGQGTYEQYF
TRBD2 TRBJ2-5 TRBV24-1 . TGTGCCACCAGTGATTCCGCTGGCGGGAGTGCTGTGGAGACCCAGTACTTC CATSDSAGGSAVETQYF
. TRBJ2-5 TRBV30 . TGTGCCTGGAGTGAGGGGGGAGGGCTGCAAGAGACCCAGTACTTC CAWSEGGGLQETQYF
TRBD2 TRBJ2-6 TRBV25-1 . TGTGCCAGCAGTGATAGCGGGGGCGTCTCTGGGGCCAACGTCCTGACTTTC CASSDSGGVSGANVLTF
TRBD2 TRBJ2-1 TRBV2 . TGTGCCAGCAGTGAAGTGGTGGGGAGCGGGATCTATGAGCAGTTCTTC CASSEVVGSGIYEQFF
. TRBJ2-7 TRBV27 . TGTGCCAGCACCCTAGCGCCCAACCTCTCCTACGAGCAGTACTTC CASTLAPNLSYEQYF
TRBD2 TRBJ2-5 TRBV19 . TGTGCCAGTTCTTCACTAGCGCTCCAAGAGACCCAGTACTTC CASSSLALQETQYF
TRBD2 TRBJ2-5 TRBV7-2 . TGTGCCAGCAGCAAACCAGGGGGGACTAGCGGGCAAGAGACCCAGTACTTC CASSKPGGTSGQETQYF
TRBD2 TRBJ2-1 TRBV5-1 once TGCGCCAGCAGCTTGGGGGTAGCGGGTGGCGTTTACAATGAGCAGTTCTTC CASSLGVAGGVYNEQFF
. TRBJ1-3 TRBV6-5 . TGTGCCAGCAGTTACGGTGGGACTAGTTCTGGAAACACCATATATTTT CASSYGGTSSGNTIYF
TRBD1 TRBJ2-1 TRBV18 . TGTGCCAGCTCACCACCGGGGACAGACTACAATGAGCAGTTCTTC CASSPPGTDYNEQFF
TRBD1 TRBJ1-4 TRBV5-1 . TGCGCCAGCAGCTTAGATACAGGGGGCTCGGGTGAAAAACTGTTTTTT CASSLDTGGSGEKLFF
TRBD2 TRBJ2-2 TRBV7-2 . TGTGCCAGCAGCTTGACCGTAGCGGGTGCGAACACCGGGGAGCTGTTTTTT CASSLTVAGANTGELFF